Following are 26 T cell receptor beta chains from one sample sequenced in a study of shared clonotypes between healthy human individuals. Using immunoSEQ multiplex PCR, the repertoire was profiled, and TCRdb retains in-frame clones only, with some absent. The sample has about 380,000 clones; about 96% are singletons. The sequenced sample consisted of memory CD8+ T cells sorted from blood. Noted subset: CD45RO+ cells pooled with CCR7-negative TemRA cells. These receptors originate from a man between 25 and 39 years old in good health.

This sequence joins TRBV28 and TRBJ2-1; 7 nucleotides agree with TRBD1. The CDR3 loop spans 14 amino acids. V lost 5 bases and J lost 1; bases outside the gene matches: 2. Germline loops: CDR1 MDHEN, CDR2 SYDVKM. CDR3 sequence: CASSLTGSYNEQFF. The CDR3 coding sequence is TGTGCCAGCAGTCTGACAGGGTCCTACAATGAGCAGTTCTTC.

V usage is TRBV6-5 and J usage is TRBJ1-4; TRBD1 is a possible D gene (5 bases). There are 14 residues in the CDR3. The germline gives CDR1 MNHEY, CDR2 SVGAGI. Trimming shortened V by 8 bases and J by 5 bases, and 15 bases separated the two germline ends. CDR3 sequence reads: CASAPRPGNEKLFF. CDR3 coding DNA: TGTGCCAGCGCTCCAAGGCCAGGGAATGAAAAACTGTTTTTT.

J is TRBJ2-2 and V is TRBV9; 9 nucleotides line up with TRBD2. Unmatched junction bases numbered 9, after V lost 0 bases and J lost 9 bases. The CDR3 contains 16 residues. Germline values: CDR1 SGDLS, CDR2 YYNGEE. The CDR3 sequence: CASSVETSGASRELFF. CDR3 in DNA: TGTGCCAGCAGCGTAGAGACTAGCGGTGCGAGCCGGGAGCTGTTTTTT.

The chain employs TRBV20-1 and TRBJ2-1; no clear D gene. V lost 4 bases, J lost 15 bases, and 10 bases lay in between. The CDR3 is 9 amino acids. Per germline, CDR1 DFQATT and CDR2 SNEGSKA (reference sequence). Here the CDR3 DNA reads TGCAGTGCTATTTCGGGTGGGTTCTTC. Translated, it gives CSAISGGFF.

CDR3 DNA: TGTGCCAGCAGATTAGCGGGAGTGGGCACCGGGGAGCTGTTTTTT. This encodes CASRLAGVGTGELFF. The chain uses TRBV27 and TRBJ2-2, with 9 bases identical to TRBD2. CDR1 and CDR2 from the germline V gene are MNHEY and SMNVEV (reference sequence). There are 15 residues in the CDR3. Germline trimming cut 6 bases from V and 4 bases from J; bases unmatched to any gene: 6.

Concerning this clone: A junction boundary mismatches the germline segment, possibly from a read error. Different DNA sequences within this sample yield the same CDR3. The chain is built from TRBV11-2 and TRBJ2-7; D is ambiguous. Germline V gives CDR1 SGHAT, CDR2 FQNNGV. The CDR3 has 12 amino acids. DNA of the CDR3: TGCGCCAGCAGCTCGAGCTCCTACGAGCAGTACTTC. It translates to CASSSSSYEQYF.

This clone was seen a single time. This chain connects TRBV28 to TRBJ1-1, with 7 bases identical to TRBD1. This CDR3 region has 11 residues. The germline CDR1 and CDR2 sequences are MDHEN and SYDVKM. V lost 8 bases, J lost 3 bases, and 0 bases stayed unmatched. CDR3 amino acids: CASGQDTEAFF. DNA of the CDR3: TGTGCCAGCGGACAGGACACTGAAGCTTTCTTT.

The chain has TRBV28 and TRBJ1-1; D ambiguous. The germline V gene has CDR1 MDHEN and CDR2 SYDVKM. Deletions cut 3 bases from V and 6 bases from J, with 8 bases between. The CDR3 has 12 residues. CDR3 protein: CASSLTEAEAFF. CDR3 in DNA: TGTGCCAGCAGTTTGACGGAGGCTGAAGCTTTCTTT. The whole variable domain, filled in from reference TRBV28 and TRBJ1-1, reads DVKVTQSSRYLVKRTGEKVFLECVQDMDHENMFWYRQDPGLGLRLIYFSYDVKMKEKGDIPEGYSVSREKKERFSLILESASTNQTSMYLCASSLTEAEAFFGQGTRLTVV.

The chain has TRBV29-1 and TRBJ2-5; D is unclear. The CDR3 runs to 10 residues. V was pared by 7 bases and J by 4 bases, with 7 bases between. The germline V gene encodes CDR1 SQVTM and CDR2 ANQGSEA. The CDR3 loop reads CSATLETQYF. CDR3 bases: TGCAGCGCGACTCTAGAGACCCAGTACTTC.

CDR3 amino acids: CASTLAAGTDTQYF. The CDR3 DNA sequence: TGCGCCAGCACCCTGGCTGCGGGGACAGATACGCAGTATTTT. The J gene is TRBJ2-3, the V gene TRBV4-1; D perhaps matches TRBD2 (6 bases). The V end was cut by 7 bases, the J end by 3 bases, with 14 bases between. The CDR3 spans 14 residues. CDR1 and CDR2 (germline): MGHRA, YSYEKL.

The V gene is TRBV6-6, the J gene TRBJ2-1; D possibly corresponds to TRBD2 (6 bases). CDR3 length: 14 residues. V was shortened by 4 bases and J by 2 bases, with 9 bases between the two germline ends. Germline CDR1 is MNHNY and CDR2 is SVGAGI (reference sequence). As DNA, the CDR3 is TGTGCCAGCAGTTTGGGACTGGCCTACAATGAGCAGTTCTTC. Translating gives CASSLGLAYNEQFF.

The chain joins TRBV7-2 to TRBJ2-1; the D is unclear. Germline values: CDR1 SGHTA, CDR2 FQGNSA. CDR3 length: 15 residues. Trimming left V 4 bases short and J 6 bases short, with 16 bases between. The CDR3 region has the DNA TGTGCCAGCAGCTATGACCGGATGGCCTTCAATGAGCAGTTCTTC. Its protein product is CASSYDRMAFNEQFF.

The chain couples TRBV7-9 to TRBJ1-2; D not resolved. Germline V CDR1 and CDR2: SEHNR, FQNEAQ (reference sequence). CDR3 size: 15 residues. Trimming left V 1 base short and J 3 bases short, with 12 bases between. This CDR3 reads CASSLGSTVHYGYTF. The CDR3 region has the DNA TGTGCCAGCAGCTTAGGGAGCACAGTACACTATGGCTACACCTTC.

This chain connects TRBV5-1 to TRBJ2-1, with 7 bases aligning to TRBD2. The ends lost 0 bases at V and 5 bases at J; junction bases unmatched: 2. This CDR3 has 14 amino acids. CDR1 and CDR2 (germline): SGHRS, YFSETQ. The CDR3 DNA is TGCGCCAGCAGCTTGGGCGGGAGTAACAATGAGCAGTTCTTC. This codes for CASSLGGSNNEQFF.

V is TRBV5-1 and J is TRBJ2-1; 8 nucleotides agree with TRBD2. Germline-derived CDR1 and CDR2 are SGHRS and YFSETQ. This CDR3 comprises 15 residues. J was trimmed by 1 base and V by 2 bases; bases with no gene match: 2. DNA for the CDR3: TGCGCCAGCAGCTTTGGCGGGAGGTCCTACAATGAGCAGTTCTTC. Translated: CASSFGGRSYNEQFF.

The chain joins TRBV2 to TRBJ1-6; the match to TRBD1 covers 9 bases. The CDR3 has 13 residues. V was clipped by 8 bases and J by 7 bases; unmatched bases: 3. CDR1 and CDR2 from the germline V gene are SNHLY and FYNNEI. DNA of the CDR3: TGTGCCAGCGGGGGACAGGGAAATTCACCCCTCCACTTT. This encodes CASGGQGNSPLHF. Using reference TRBV2 and TRBJ1-6 for the parts outside the CDR3, the full variable domain is EPEVTQTPSHQVTQMGQEVILRCVPISNHLYFYWYRQILGQKVEFLVSFYNNEISEKSEIFDDQFSVERPDGSNFTLKIRSTKLEDSAMYFCASGGQGNSPLHFGNGTRLTVT.

The chain combines TRBV9 with TRBJ2-3; TRBD1 matches 7 bases. Germline V gene data show CDR1 as SGDLS and CDR2 as YYNGEE. V lost 1 base, J lost 4 bases, and 3 bases stayed unmatched. The CDR3 spans 14 residues. CDR3 sequence (DNA): TGTGCCAGCAGCGTAAAGACAGGGCCAGATACGCAGTATTTT. This sequence encodes CASSVKTGPDTQYF. Full variable domain (outside the CDR3, taken from reference TRBV9 and TRBJ2-3): DSGVTQTPKHLITATGQRVTLRCSPRSGDLSVYWYQQSLDQGLQFLIQYYNGEERAKGNILERFSAQQFPDLHSELNLSSLELGDSALYFCASSVKTGPDTQYFGPGTRLTVL.

The chain is built from TRBV7-9 and TRBJ2-7; no clear D gene. With 3 bases removed from V and 5 bases from J, the gap between germline ends came to 5 bases. CDR3 length equals 11 residues. Germline V gene data show CDR1 as SEHNR and CDR2 as FQNEAQ (reference sequence). CDR3 in amino acids: CASSLKDEQYF. In DNA, the CDR3 is TGTGCCAGCAGCTTGAAGGACGAGCAGTACTTC.

The gene calls are TRBV5-1 and TRBJ2-3; possibly TRBD2 for D (7 bases). V gave up 2 bases and J gave up 3 bases, with 13 bases separating them. Per germline, CDR1 SGHRS and CDR2 YFSETQ. The CDR3 has 15 residues. CDR3 sequence (DNA): TGCGCCAGCAGCTTAGGGGGAGGGCCTACAGATACGCAGTATTTT. It specifies CASSLGGGPTDTQYF.

The rearrangement joins TRBV30 to TRBJ2-1; D unclear. CDR3 size: 14 residues. The germline CDR1 and CDR2 sequences are GTSNPN and SVGIG (reference sequence). Trimming took off 6 bases at V and 7 bases at J, with 19 bases between the two ends. The DNA of the CDR3 is TGTGCCTGTAAAGCGTCCCGTGTTCGGAATGAGCAGTTCTTC. This encodes CACKASRVRNEQFF.

The rearrangement uses TRBV5-1 and TRBJ2-1; weak D call: TRBD2 (6 bases). The germline gives CDR1 SGHRS, CDR2 YFSETQ. The germline V and J ends were trimmed by 0 bases and 0 bases, with 13 bases remaining between them. The CDR3 covers 17 residues. CDR3: CASSLGWSGSSYNEQFF. The CDR3 bases are TGCGCCAGCAGCTTGGGCTGGTCCGGGAGCTCCTACAATGAGCAGTTCTTC.

V is TRBV25-1 and J is TRBJ2-1; TRBD2 aligns across 8 bases. Germline assignment: CDR1 MGHDK and CDR2 SYGVNS. The CDR3 sequence is 15 residues long. V lost 3 bases and J lost 5; bases outside the gene matches: 6. CDR3 residues: CASSDPRTSNNEQFF. The CDR3 DNA is TGTGCCAGCAGTGACCCCCGGACTAGCAACAATGAGCAGTTCTTC.

This clone was seen a single time. The chain joins TRBV19 to TRBJ2-7; the D call may be TRBD1 or TRBD2 (6 bases each). This CDR3 contains 15 residues. Germline V gene data show CDR1 as LNHDA and CDR2 as SQIVND (reference sequence). V was trimmed by 0 bases and J by 3 bases, leaving 12 bases between them. The CDR3 bases are TGTGCCAGTAGTATAGATCAAGGGGGGAGCTACGAGCAGTACTTC. It codes for CASSIDQGGSYEQYF. Using reference TRBV19 and TRBJ2-7 for the parts outside the CDR3, the full variable domain is DGGITQSPKYLFRKEGQNVTLSCEQNLNHDAMYWYRQDPGQGLRLIYYSQIVNDFQKGDIAEGYSVSREKKESFPLTVTSAQKNPTAFYLCASSIDQGGSYEQYFGPGTRLTVT.

The chain recombines TRBV19 with TRBJ2-1; TRBD2 matches at 7 bases. V lost 2 bases and J lost 4; bases outside the gene matches: 5. The CDR3 consists of 15 residues. CDR1 and CDR2 from the germline V gene are LNHDA and SQIVND (reference sequence). The CDR3: CASSISSGTYNEQFF. CDR3 nucleotide sequence: TGTGCCAGTAGTATATCTAGCGGAACGTACAATGAGCAGTTCTTC.

V usage is TRBV7-9 and J usage is TRBJ2-5; 13 bases are a match to TRBD2. After removal of 8 bases from V and 4 bases from J, the junction contained 4 bases not matched to a gene. The CDR3 spans 14 residues. The germline gives CDR1 SEHNR, CDR2 FQNEAQ (reference sequence). The CDR3 bases are TGTGCCAGCGGAAGGACTAGCGGGAGAGAGACCCAGTACTTC. Its translation is CASGRTSGRETQYF.

This sequence joins TRBV28 and TRBJ2-7, with D perhaps matching TRBD1 or TRBD2 (5 bases each). There are 15 residues in the CDR3. The germline V and J ends were trimmed by 6 bases and 7 bases, with 22 bases remaining between them. CDR1 is MDHEN, CDR2 SYDVKM, per germline. The CDR3 DNA reads TGTGCCAGCAGCTCGACATACAGGTTCACGGGGGAGCAGTACTTC. Its translation is CASSSTYRFTGEQYF.